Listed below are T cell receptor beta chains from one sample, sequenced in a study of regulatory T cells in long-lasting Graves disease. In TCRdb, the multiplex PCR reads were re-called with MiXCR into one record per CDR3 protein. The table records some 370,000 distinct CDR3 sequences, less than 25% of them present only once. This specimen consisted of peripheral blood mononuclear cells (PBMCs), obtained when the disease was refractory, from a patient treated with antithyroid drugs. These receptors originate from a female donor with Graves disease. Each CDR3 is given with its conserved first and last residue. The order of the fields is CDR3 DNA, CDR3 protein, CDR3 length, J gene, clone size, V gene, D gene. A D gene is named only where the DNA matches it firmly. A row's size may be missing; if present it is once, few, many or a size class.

TGTGCCAGCAGTCCGGGACAGCCATCCTACGAGCAGTACTTC,CASSPGQPSYEQYF,14,TRBJ2-7,many,TRBV6-1,TRBD1
TGTGCCAGCAGCGACCGGGACAGGGGGCCTAGTTTCGACTATGGCTACACCTTC,CASSDRDRGPSFDYGYTF,18,TRBJ1-2,few,TRBV9,TRBD1
TGTGCCAGCATGGATCCCGGAGAGACCCAGTACTTC,CASMDPGETQYF,12,TRBJ2-5,many,TRBV6-1,-
TGTGCCAGCAGCTCGGGGGGCCGGGCACGAGATGAGCAGTTCTTC,CASSSGGRARDEQFF,15,TRBJ2-1,-,TRBV7-9,-
TGTGCCAGCAGCAAGGGGGGCGGAAAGTACGAGCAGTACTTC,CASSKGGGKYEQYF,14,TRBJ2-7,-,TRBV7-9,-
TGTGCCAGCAGCGAGGGGGTCGGGGAGCTGTTTTTT,CASSEGVGELFF,12,TRBJ2-2,-,TRBV2,-
TGTGCCAGCAGCCCCCGGACTAGCGGGACGGTTGACTACGAGCAGTACTTC,CASSPRTSGTVDYEQYF,17,TRBJ2-7,few,TRBV7-6,TRBD2
TGTGCCAGCAGTGGAAAGCCCGGGGAGCTGTTTTTT,CASSGKPGELFF,12,TRBJ2-2,-,TRBV6-4,-
TGTGCCAGCAGTTTAGATCAGGGGGAGACCCAGTACTTC,CASSLDQGETQYF,13,TRBJ2-5,many,TRBV12-3/TRBV12-4,-
TGTGCCAGCAGATCGGGACTAGCGGGAGCAGTAACTGAGCAGTTCTTC,CASRSGLAGAVTEQFF,16,TRBJ2-1,few,TRBV12-3/TRBV12-4,TRBD2
TGTGCCAGCAGTTTATACGGCAGTCCCTACGAGCAGTACTTC,CASSLYGSPYEQYF,14,TRBJ2-7,many,TRBV27,-
TGTGCCAGCAGTGCGACGAACACCGGGGAGCTGTTTTTT,CASSATNTGELFF,13,TRBJ2-2,-,TRBV27,-
TGTGCCAGCAGGCGAGCCGGGACAGGGGACACTGAAGCTTTCTTT,CASRRAGTGDTEAFF,15,TRBJ1-1,-,TRBV7-2,TRBD1
TGTGCCAGCAGCCAAGAAGCAACTAATGAAAAACTGTTTTTT,CASSQEATNEKLFF,14,TRBJ1-4,-,TRBV7-9,-
TGTGCCAGCAGTTTTAGGACTAGCGGGAGGAGTGGCACCGGGGAGCTGTTTTTT,CASSFRTSGRSGTGELFF,18,TRBJ2-2,-,TRBV27,TRBD2
TGTGCCAGCAGGGACAGCGACAGAATTGACACCGGGGAGCTGTTTTTT,CASRDSDRIDTGELFF,16,TRBJ2-2,-,TRBV7-2,-
TGTGCCAGCACCCCCGAGCGGGCGGGCGGTTTCTCCTACGAGCAGTACTTC,CASTPERAGGFSYEQYF,17,TRBJ2-7,few,TRBV6-2/TRBV6-3,-
TGCGCCAGCAGTGGGACCGGGACGGACGGATCCTACGAGCAGTACTTC,CASSGTGTDGSYEQYF,16,TRBJ2-7,many,TRBV10-1,-
TGCAGTGCTAGAGATATGGCAGGGGATACCGGGGAGCTGTTTTTT,CSARDMAGDTGELFF,15,TRBJ2-2,-,TRBV20-1,-
TGTGCCAGCCTAGAATCAGGGACTGGGGCCAACGTCCTGACTTTC,CASLESGTGANVLTF,15,TRBJ2-6,many,TRBV28,-
TGTGCCAGCTCACGAGAGCAGGGGGCTGGTGGCTACACCTTC,CASSREQGAGGYTF,14,TRBJ1-2,few,TRBV18,TRBD1
TGTGCCACCAGCAGAGACCGTATCCGGGGACAGGAGTTAGCCAAAAACATTCAGTACTTC,CATSRDRIRGQELAKNIQYF,20,TRBJ2-4,few,TRBV15,TRBD1
TGCGCCAGCAGTTTTCCAAAGAACACTGAAGCTTTCTTT,CASSFPKNTEAFF,13,TRBJ1-1,-,TRBV6-2/TRBV6-3,-
TGCAGTGCTCGACTAGCAAACACCGGGGAGCTGTTTTTT,CSARLANTGELFF,13,TRBJ2-2,few,TRBV20-1,TRBD2
TGCGCCAGCAGCCCCCCTTTGACCGAGAACTATGGCTACACCTTC,CASSPPLTENYGYTF,15,TRBJ1-2,-,TRBV4-1,-
TGTGCCAGCAGCCTTCAGCGGGGGGACTACGAGCAGTACTTC,CASSLQRGDYEQYF,14,TRBJ2-7,-,TRBV3-1,TRBD2
TGTGCCAGCAGCACGCAGGGGGTGATGATGAACACTGAAGCTTTCTTT,CASSTQGVMMNTEAFF,16,TRBJ1-1,-,TRBV6-1,TRBD1
TGTGCCAGCAGCTCGGGACAACCGAACCCAGATACGCAGTATTTT,CASSSGQPNPDTQYF,15,TRBJ2-3,-,TRBV7-2,-
TGCAGCGTTGAGTTTTACCAAGAGACCCAGTACTTC,CSVEFYQETQYF,12,TRBJ2-5,-,TRBV29-1,-
TGTGCCAGCATGGGACAGGGGCATGAAAAACTGTTTTTT,CASMGQGHEKLFF,13,TRBJ1-4,many,TRBV28,TRBD1
TGTGCCAGCAGCTCCGGATCCAGCTCCTACGAGCAGTACTTC,CASSSGSSSYEQYF,14,TRBJ2-7,few,TRBV7-9,-
TGCGCCAGCAGCCCGGACAGGGGCCGACAGATCTTC,CASSPDRGRQIF,12,TRBJ2-1,few,TRBV5-1,TRBD1
TGTGCCAGCAGTGTGACGCTCTCCGGCAATGAGCAGTTCTTC,CASSVTLSGNEQFF,14,TRBJ2-1,-,TRBV6-1,-
TGCAGCGGGCAGGCCGCGAATGAAAAACTGTTTTTT,CSGQAANEKLFF,12,TRBJ1-4,-,TRBV29-1,-
TGTGCCAGCAGTGATGGGAGGACAGATAATTCACCCCTCCACTTT,CASSDGRTDNSPLHF,15,TRBJ1-6,many,TRBV2,-
TGTGCCATCAGTGAGTCCGCAGGGGGCCGAGGCACCGGGGAGCTGTTTTTT,CAISESAGGRGTGELFF,17,TRBJ2-2,-,TRBV10-3,TRBD1
TGTGCCAGCAGTGGGCCTCGGAGGGCGGCGTCCCCAGGATACGAGCAGTACTTC,CASSGPRRAASPGYEQYF,18,TRBJ2-7,-,TRBV2,-
TGCAGTGCTAGTAGACCGGGGCGGATGAACACTGAAGCTTTCTTT,CSASRPGRMNTEAFF,15,TRBJ1-1,-,TRBV20-1,-
TGTGCCAGCAGCGGAGCCGGGACTAGCGGGATTTTATACAATGAGCAGTTCTTC,CASSGAGTSGILYNEQFF,18,TRBJ2-1,-,TRBV11-2,TRBD2
TGCGCCAGCAGTCGGGGCGAGAACACTGAAGCTTTCTTT,CASSRGENTEAFF,13,TRBJ1-1,-,TRBV4-1,-
TGTGCCAGCAGCGACGGACAGGGGTTTGAAAAACTGTTTTTT,CASSDGQGFEKLFF,14,TRBJ1-4,few,TRBV7-9,TRBD1
TGCAGCGTCAAGGCCCTGAACAGGGGGTCAACTGAAGCTTTCTTT,CSVKALNRGSTEAFF,15,TRBJ1-1,-,TRBV29-1,TRBD1
TGTGCCAGCAGCTTGGGACAGGGATCGGGTGAAGAGACCCAGTACTTC,CASSLGQGSGEETQYF,16,TRBJ2-5,few,TRBV13,TRBD1
TGTGCCAGCAGCCCCCGTGCAGGGGTTAGCACAGATACGCAGTATTTT,CASSPRAGVSTDTQYF,16,TRBJ2-3,few,TRBV11-2,-
TGTGCCAGCAGCTCTCACCGCGGCGGGAGGGCCTTGTACGAGCAGTACTTC,CASSSHRGGRALYEQYF,17,TRBJ2-7,-,TRBV11-2,TRBD2
TGTGCCAGCAGTTTATACGGGAGTAGTGAAAAACTGTTTTTT,CASSLYGSSEKLFF,14,TRBJ1-4,few,TRBV27,-
TGTGCCAGCAGCCGGTACTTACAGCCGTTGATCGAGACCCAGTACTTC,CASSRYLQPLIETQYF,16,TRBJ2-5,many,TRBV27,-
TGTGCCAGCTCACCACCGTCGGCTCCTCAAGAGACCCAGTACTTC,CASSPPSAPQETQYF,15,TRBJ2-5,many,TRBV18,-
TGTGCCAGCAGTTTGGGACCGGGACTAGCGGGAGCCCACGAGCAGTACTTC,CASSLGPGLAGAHEQYF,17,TRBJ2-7,-,TRBV6-5,TRBD2
TGTGCCAGCAGGGAGACAGTAAAAGAGACCCAGTACTTC,CASRETVKETQYF,13,TRBJ2-5,many,TRBV28,-
TGTGCCAGCAGCCCCGACAGGGTGGGGTGGCAAGAGACCCAGTACTTC,CASSPDRVGWQETQYF,16,TRBJ2-5,-,TRBV6-1,TRBD1
TGCAGTGCCAGGGACAGGCCTTCCTACGAGCAGTACTTC,CSARDRPSYEQYF,13,TRBJ2-7,few,TRBV20-1,TRBD1
TGTGCCAGTAGTCCTGAGACAGGAAACAATGAGCAGTTCTTC,CASSPETGNNEQFF,14,TRBJ2-1,-,TRBV19,-
TGCAGCGTTGAAGTTGGGCAGGGGTCCTATGGCTACACCTTC,CSVEVGQGSYGYTF,14,TRBJ1-2,-,TRBV29-1,-